This entry lists 4 T cell receptor beta chains sequenced from one sample in a study of graft-versus-host responses after intestinal transplantation. Sequenced by immunoSEQ multiplex PCR; TCRdb stores in-frame clones only, minus some. This sample yields about 25,000 clones, of which approximately 96% are seen a single time; around 0.82% belongs to the top ten. Here the sequenced sample was PBMCs, taken 30 days after intestinal transplant. These receptors all stem from a human patient who received an intestinal transplant, so some T cells may come from the graft donor.

The genes are TRBV30 and TRBJ1-6, with 7 bases that match TRBD1. The CDR3 is made up of 14 amino acids. V shed 0 bases, J shed 5 bases, and the junction held 1 base outside the gene matches. Germline V lookup: CDR1 GTSNPN, CDR2 SVGIG (reference sequence). The CDR3 coding sequence is TGTGCCTGGAGTGTAGGGACAGATAATTCACCCCTCCACTTT. Residues: CAWSVGTDNSPLHF.

This clone was observed a handful of times. This chain uses TRBV10-2 with TRBJ1-1; 7 positions agree with TRBD1. Trimming at V came to 2 bases and at J to 3 bases, leaving 9 bases not matched to a gene. CDR1 WSHSY and CDR2 SAAADI come from the germline V gene. The CDR3 covers 16 residues. The CDR3 region is CASSEQGRGADTEAFF. CDR3 sequence (DNA): TGCGCCAGCAGTGAGCAAGGCAGGGGGGCGGACACTGAAGCTTTCTTT.

V gene TRBV5-6 combines with J gene TRBJ1-2; no clear D. Trimming removed 0 bases from V and 10 bases from J, with 7 bases in between. The CDR3 runs 11 residues. Germline CDR1 and CDR2: SGHDT and YYEEEE. The CDR3 loop reads CASSLGQLYTF. CDR3 bases: TGTGCCAGCAGCTTGGGGCAGCTCTACACCTTC.

CDR3 loop: CAWSVSQGGPLTEAFF. Here the CDR3 DNA reads TGTGCCTGGAGTGTATCGCAGGGGGGCCCCCTCACTGAAGCTTTCTTT. V and J are TRBV30 and TRBJ1-1; 7 bases align to TRBD1. The CDR3 covers 16 residues. Germline values: CDR1 GTSNPN, CDR2 SVGIG (reference sequence). After removal of 0 bases from V and 4 bases from J, the junction contained 11 bases not matched to a gene.